The present T cell receptor (beta chain) was sequenced within a study of cytomegalovirus exposure and HLA in healthy donors. At the level of the study: In an earlier analysis, around 100 million unique TCR beta sequences were found from some 200 million T cells.

As regards this clone: The antigen remains unidentified.

The PCR was carried out with 60 Vbeta primers and 13 Jbeta primers. The assay was immunoSEQ multiplex PCR, and TCRdb's table has in-frame clones only and misses some. Among approximately 100,000 clones listed, more than 70% were seen once. Whole-study results and caveats: Later analysis reportedly placed an Asian-associated ancestry cluster below the roughly 600-donor mean in N-insertions. A later analysis associated 16,000 or so TCR beta sequences with HLA alleles at a 0.05 false discovery rate.

This clonotype was sampled from a man aged 18 to 30 in good health and CMV-seropositive. The material sequenced was PBMCs.

CDR3 region: CASTPQGAYNEQFF. In DNA, the CDR3 is TGTGCCAGTACCCCACAGGGTGCCTACAATGAGCAGTTCTTC. This chain connects TRBV19 to TRBJ2-1; D may be TRBD1 (6 bases). The CDR3 contains 14 residues. CDR1 is LNHDA, CDR2 SQIVND, per germline (reference sequence). Trimming took off 7 bases at V and 2 bases at J, with 12 bases between the two ends.